This T cell receptor beta chain was recovered during a study of regulatory T cells in long-lasting Graves disease. The overall study: Graves' patients, diagnosed recently, had received antithyroid drugs under 3 months. Study outcomes and limitations: There was favoring of TRBV28, TRBJ1-2 and TRBJ2-5 in persistent disease.

As for time point: newly diagnosed GD, antithyroid drugs for less than 3 months. TCR sequences were obtained from RNA taken from PBMCs. Graves' disease diagnoses used American Thyroid Association guidelines. Assembly of TCR beta libraries relied on iRepertoire HTBI primers together with Arm-PCR of CDR3 regions. Via MiXCR, TCRdb re-called the multiplex PCR reads, giving one row per CDR3 protein. Among about 220,000 distinct CDR3 sequences listed, approximately 18% were seen once. V lost 3 bases, J lost 7 bases, and 5 bases stayed unmatched. This CDR3 has 16 residues. On this clonotype: What it recognizes is unknown.

These sequences were also reported in another study, on T cells in Graves' hyperthyroidism and ophthalmopathy. That publication notes: Researchers found most expanded thyroid clonotypes above 0.001 in blood as well.

The V call is TRBV12-3 or TRBV12-4, the J call TRBJ2-4; TRBD2 matches at 14 bases. The sample in question was peripheral blood mononuclear cells (PBMCs), obtained at new diagnosis, from a patient treated with antithyroid drugs. The receptor comes from a woman aged 30 to 39 with Graves disease. The CDR3 nucleotides read TGTGCCAGCAGTTTGGGGACTAGCGGGAGCTTTAACATTCAGTACTTC. Protein: CASSLGTSGSFNIQYF.